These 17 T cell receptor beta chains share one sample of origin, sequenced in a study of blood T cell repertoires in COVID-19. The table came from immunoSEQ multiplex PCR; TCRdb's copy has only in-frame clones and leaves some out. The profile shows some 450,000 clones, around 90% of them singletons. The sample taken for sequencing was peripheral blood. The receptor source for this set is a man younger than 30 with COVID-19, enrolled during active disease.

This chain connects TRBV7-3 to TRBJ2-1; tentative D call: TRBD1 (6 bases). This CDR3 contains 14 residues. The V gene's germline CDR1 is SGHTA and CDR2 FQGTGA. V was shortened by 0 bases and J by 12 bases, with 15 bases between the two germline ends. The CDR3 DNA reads TGTGCCAGCAGCTTAACAGAGGGGTTACAGGGGCAGTTCTTC. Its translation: CASSLTEGLQGQFF.

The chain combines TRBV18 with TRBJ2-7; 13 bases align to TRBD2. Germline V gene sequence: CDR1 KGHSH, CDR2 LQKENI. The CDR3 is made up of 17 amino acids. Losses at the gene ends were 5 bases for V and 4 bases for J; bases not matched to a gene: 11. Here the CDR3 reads CASSGNTPGLAGYEQYF. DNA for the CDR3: TGTGCCAGCTCAGGGAATACTCCGGGACTAGCGGGATACGAGCAGTACTTC.

The CDR3 DNA reads TGTGCCAGCCAATCCGGGACTTCCTACAATGAGCAGTTCTTC. Its translation: CASQSGTSYNEQFF. V and J are TRBV6-5 and TRBJ2-1; weak D call: TRBD2 (6 bases). This CDR3 region has 14 residues. In germline, CDR1 is MNHEY, CDR2 SVGAGI. Trimming cost V 8 bases and J 1 base, with 12 bases left between them.

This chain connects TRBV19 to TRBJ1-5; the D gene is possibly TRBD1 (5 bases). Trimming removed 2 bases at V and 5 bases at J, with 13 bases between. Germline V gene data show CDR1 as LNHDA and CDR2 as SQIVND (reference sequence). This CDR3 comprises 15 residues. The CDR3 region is CASSIWGTGDQPQHF. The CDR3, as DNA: TGTGCCAGTAGTATATGGGGGACTGGTGATCAGCCCCAGCATTTT.

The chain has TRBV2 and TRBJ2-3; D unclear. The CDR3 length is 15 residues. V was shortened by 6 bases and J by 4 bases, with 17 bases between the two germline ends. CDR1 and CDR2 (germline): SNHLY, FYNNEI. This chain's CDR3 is CASRRGEPVADTQYF. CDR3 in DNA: TGTGCCAGCAGGCGAGGCGAACCCGTGGCAGATACGCAGTATTTT.

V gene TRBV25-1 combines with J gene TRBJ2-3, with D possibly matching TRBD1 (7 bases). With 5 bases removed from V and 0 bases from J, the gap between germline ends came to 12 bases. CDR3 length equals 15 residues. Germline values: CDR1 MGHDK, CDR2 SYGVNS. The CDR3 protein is CASSQTGTSTDTQYF. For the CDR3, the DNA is TGTGCCAGCAGTCAGACAGGGACTAGCACAGATACGCAGTATTTT.

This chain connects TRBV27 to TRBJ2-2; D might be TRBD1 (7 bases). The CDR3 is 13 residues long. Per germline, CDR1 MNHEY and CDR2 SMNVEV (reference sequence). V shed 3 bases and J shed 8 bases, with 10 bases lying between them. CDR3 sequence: CASSFRGAGELFF. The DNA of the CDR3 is TGTGCCAGCAGTTTCAGGGGGGCGGGGGAGCTGTTTTTT.

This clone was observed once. The CDR3 nucleotides are TGTGCCAGCAGCCGATTCATAACGGGGTCCGCGAACACCGGGGAGCTGTTTTTT. Its protein is CASSRFITGSANTGELFF. The genes are TRBV14 and TRBJ2-2, with D maybe TRBD2 (5 bases). CDR1 and CDR2 (germline): SGHDN, FVKESK. There are 18 residues in the CDR3. The V gene lost 4 bases and the J gene lost 0 bases, with 18 bases spanning the gap. The entire variable domain, with the rest obtained from reference TRBV14 and TRBJ2-2, is as follows: EAGVTQFPSHSVIEKGQTVTLRCDPISGHDNLYWYRRVMGKEIKFLLHFVKESKQDESGMPNNRFLAERTGGTYSTLKVQPAELEDSGVYFCASSRFITGSANTGELFFGEGSRLTVL.

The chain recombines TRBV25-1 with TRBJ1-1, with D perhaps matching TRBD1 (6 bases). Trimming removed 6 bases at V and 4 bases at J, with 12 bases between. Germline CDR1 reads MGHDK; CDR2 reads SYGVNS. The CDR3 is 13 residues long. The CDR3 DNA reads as TGTGCCAGCAGGGACAGATTCGGCACTGAAGCTTTCTTT. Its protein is CASRDRFGTEAFF.

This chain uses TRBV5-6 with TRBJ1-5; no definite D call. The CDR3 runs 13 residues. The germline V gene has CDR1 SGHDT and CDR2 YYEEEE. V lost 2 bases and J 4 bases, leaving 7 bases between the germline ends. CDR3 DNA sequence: TGTGCCAGCAGCTTAACGGGTAATCAGCCCCAGCATTTT. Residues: CASSLTGNQPQHF.

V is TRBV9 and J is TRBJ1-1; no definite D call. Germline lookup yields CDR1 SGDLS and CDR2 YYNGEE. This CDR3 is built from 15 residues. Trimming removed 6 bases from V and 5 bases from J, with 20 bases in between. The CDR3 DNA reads TGTGCCAGCACCAAGAAGAGGGTTTCTGGTACTGAAGCTTTCTTT. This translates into CASTKKRVSGTEAFF. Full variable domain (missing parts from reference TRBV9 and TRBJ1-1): DSGVTQTPKHLITATGQRVTLRCSPRSGDLSVYWYQQSLDQGLQFLIQYYNGEERAKGNILERFSAQQFPDLHSELNLSSLELGDSALYFCASTKKRVSGTEAFFGQGTRLTVV.

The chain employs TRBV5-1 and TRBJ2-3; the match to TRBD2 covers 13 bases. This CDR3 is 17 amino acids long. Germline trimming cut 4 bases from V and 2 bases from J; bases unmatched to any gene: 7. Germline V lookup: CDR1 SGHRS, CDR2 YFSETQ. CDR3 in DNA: TGCGCCAGCAGCCCCTCGACTAGCGGGGGGCCCACAGATACGCAGTATTTT. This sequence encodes CASSPSTSGGPTDTQYF.

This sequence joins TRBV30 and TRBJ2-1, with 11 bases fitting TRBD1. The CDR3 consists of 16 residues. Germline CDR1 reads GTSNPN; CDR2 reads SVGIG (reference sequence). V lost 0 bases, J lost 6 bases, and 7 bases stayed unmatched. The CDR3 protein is CAWSVIGTGGFNEQFF. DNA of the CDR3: TGTGCCTGGAGTGTAATTGGGACAGGGGGATTCAATGAGCAGTTCTTC.

The DNA for the CDR3 is TGTGCCAGCAACACTAGACAGAACACTGAAGCTTTCTTT. Protein product: CASNTRQNTEAFF. This sequence joins TRBV2 and TRBJ1-1, with no clear D. V lost 7 bases to trimming and J lost 1 base, with 10 bases between them. This CDR3 region has 13 residues. Germline CDR1 SNHLY, CDR2 FYNNEI.

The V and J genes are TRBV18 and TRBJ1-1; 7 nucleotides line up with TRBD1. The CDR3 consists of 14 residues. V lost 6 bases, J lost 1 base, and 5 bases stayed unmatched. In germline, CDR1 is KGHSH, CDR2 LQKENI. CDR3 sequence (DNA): TGTGCCAGCTCGCTGGACAGGCCGAACACTGAAGCTTTCTTT. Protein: CASSLDRPNTEAFF. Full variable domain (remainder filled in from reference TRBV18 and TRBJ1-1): NAGVMQNPRHLVRRRGQEARLRCSPMKGHSHVYWYRQLPEEGLKFMVYLQKENIIDESGMPKERFSAEFPKEGPSILRIQQVVRGDSAAYFCASSLDRPNTEAFFGQGTRLTVV.

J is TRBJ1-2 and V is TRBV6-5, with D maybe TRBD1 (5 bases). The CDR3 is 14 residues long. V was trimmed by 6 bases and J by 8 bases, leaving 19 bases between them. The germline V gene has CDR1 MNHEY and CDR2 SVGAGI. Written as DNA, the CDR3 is TGTGCCAGCAGACCCCCCCTCAGGGCTGGCGGCTACACCTTC. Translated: CASRPPLRAGGYTF.

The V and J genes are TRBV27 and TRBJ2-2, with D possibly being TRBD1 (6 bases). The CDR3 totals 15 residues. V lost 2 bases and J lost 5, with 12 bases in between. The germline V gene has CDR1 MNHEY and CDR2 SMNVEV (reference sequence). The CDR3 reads CASSLEAGATGELFF. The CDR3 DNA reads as TGTGCCAGCAGTTTAGAGGCAGGGGCTACCGGGGAGCTGTTTTTT.